The source of this T cell receptor (beta chain) is a study of tumor-infiltrating lymphocytes in primary liver carcinoma. Both blood RNA, taken from unsorted whole blood, and germline DNA were extracted. TCR beta cDNA was reverse-transcribed from roughly 520 ng of total RNA. The reaction used a constant-region primer and ProtoScript II reverse transcriptase. Generation of the TCR beta libraries relied on three nested multiplex PCR rounds using slightly modified ARM-PCR. Use of TRBV1-TRBV30 forward primers with a C-beta reverse primer characterized the first two PCR rounds, which lasted 10 cycles each. TCRdb re-called the multiplex PCR reads with MiXCR, one entry per CDR3 protein. The data contain 250,000 to 350,000 distinct CDR3 sequences, more than 55% of them seen just once; the ten biggest clones take up about a sixth. About this clonotype: Just one base apart from a much larger clone, this may be a read error.

The CDR3 spans 15 residues. Germline V gene sequence: CDR1 LGHNA, CDR2 YSLEER. This receptor was identified in a woman aged 30 to 39 with primary liver carcinoma and hepatitis B virus infection. Sequencing was done on a sample of peripheral blood. The V and J genes are TRBV4-3 and TRBJ2-7; D ambiguous. Here the CDR3 DNA reads TGCGCCAACAGCCCGACCTCCGCGGAAGCCTACGAGCAGTACTTC. It encodes CANSPTSAEAYEQYF.